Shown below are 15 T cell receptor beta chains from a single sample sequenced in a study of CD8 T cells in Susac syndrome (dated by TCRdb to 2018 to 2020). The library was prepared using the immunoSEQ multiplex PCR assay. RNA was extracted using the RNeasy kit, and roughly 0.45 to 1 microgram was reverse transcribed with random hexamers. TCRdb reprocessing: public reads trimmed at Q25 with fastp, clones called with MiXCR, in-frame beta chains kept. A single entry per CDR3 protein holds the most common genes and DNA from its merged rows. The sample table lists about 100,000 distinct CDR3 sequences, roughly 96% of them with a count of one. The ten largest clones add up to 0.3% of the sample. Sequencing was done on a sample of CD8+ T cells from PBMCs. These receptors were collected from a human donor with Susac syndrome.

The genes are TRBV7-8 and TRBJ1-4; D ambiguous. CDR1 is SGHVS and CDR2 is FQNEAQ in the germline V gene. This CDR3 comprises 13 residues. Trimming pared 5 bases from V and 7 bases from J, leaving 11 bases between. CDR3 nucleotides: TGTGCCAGCAGCCGGACCCCCTCTGAAAAACTGTTTTTT. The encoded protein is CASSRTPSEKLFF.

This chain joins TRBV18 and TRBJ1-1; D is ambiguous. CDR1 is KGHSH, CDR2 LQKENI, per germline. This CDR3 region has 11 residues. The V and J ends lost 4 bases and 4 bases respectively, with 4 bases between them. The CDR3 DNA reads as TGTGCCAGCTCACGAATCACTGAAGCTTTCTTT. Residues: CASSRITEAFF.

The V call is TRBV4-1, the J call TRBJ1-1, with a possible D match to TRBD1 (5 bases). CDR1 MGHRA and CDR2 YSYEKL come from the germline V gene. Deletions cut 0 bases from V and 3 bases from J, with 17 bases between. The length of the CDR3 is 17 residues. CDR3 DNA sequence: TGCGCCAGCAGCCAAGAAGGTCAGGGAATCGTGGACACTGAAGCTTTCTTT. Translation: CASSQEGQGIVDTEAFF.

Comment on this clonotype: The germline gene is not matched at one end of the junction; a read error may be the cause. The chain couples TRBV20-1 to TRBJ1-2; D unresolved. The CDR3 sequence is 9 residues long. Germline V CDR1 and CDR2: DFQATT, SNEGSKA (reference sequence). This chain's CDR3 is CSARPPLNF. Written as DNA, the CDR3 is TGCAGTGCTAGACCTCCCCTTAACTTC.

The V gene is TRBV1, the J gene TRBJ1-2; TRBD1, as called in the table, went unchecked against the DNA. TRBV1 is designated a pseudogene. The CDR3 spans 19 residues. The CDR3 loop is CTSSHHFTGTGSVDYGYTF. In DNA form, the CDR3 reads TGCACCAGCAGCCATCACTTCACCGGGACAGGGTCGGTAGACTATGGCTACACCTTC.

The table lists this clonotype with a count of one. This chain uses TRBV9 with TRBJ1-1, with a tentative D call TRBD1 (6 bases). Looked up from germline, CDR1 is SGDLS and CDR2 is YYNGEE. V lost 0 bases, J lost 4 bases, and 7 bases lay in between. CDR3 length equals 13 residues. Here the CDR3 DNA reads TGTGCCAGCAGCGTAGCGGGGGCCACTGAAGCTTTCTTT. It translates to CASSVAGATEAFF.

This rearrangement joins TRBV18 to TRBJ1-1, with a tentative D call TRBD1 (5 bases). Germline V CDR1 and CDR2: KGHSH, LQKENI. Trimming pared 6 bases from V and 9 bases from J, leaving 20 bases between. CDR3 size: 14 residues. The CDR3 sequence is CASSRQPPSDQAFF. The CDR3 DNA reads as TGTGCCAGCTCGCGACAGCCCCCCTCGGATCAAGCTTTCTTT. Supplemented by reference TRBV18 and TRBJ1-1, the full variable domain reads NAGVMQNPRHLVRRRGQEARLRCSPMKGHSHVYWYRQLPEEGLKFMVYLQKENIIDESGMPKERFSAEFPKEGPSILRIQQVVRGDSAAYFCASSRQPPSDQAFFGQGTRLTVV.

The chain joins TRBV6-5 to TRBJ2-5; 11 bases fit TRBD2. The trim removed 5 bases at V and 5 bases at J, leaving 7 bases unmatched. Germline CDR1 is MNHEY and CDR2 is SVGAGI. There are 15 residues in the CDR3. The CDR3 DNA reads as TGTGCCAGCAGTCAGACTAGCGGGGCCAGGGAGACCCAGTACTTC. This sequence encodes CASSQTSGARETQYF.

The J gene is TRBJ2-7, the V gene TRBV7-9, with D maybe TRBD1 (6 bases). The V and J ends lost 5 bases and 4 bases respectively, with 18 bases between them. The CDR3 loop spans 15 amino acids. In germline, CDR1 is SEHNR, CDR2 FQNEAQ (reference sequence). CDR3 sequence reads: CASSPTLGAAYEQYF. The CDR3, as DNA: TGTGCCAGCAGCCCTACTCTGGGGGCCGCGTACGAGCAGTACTTC.

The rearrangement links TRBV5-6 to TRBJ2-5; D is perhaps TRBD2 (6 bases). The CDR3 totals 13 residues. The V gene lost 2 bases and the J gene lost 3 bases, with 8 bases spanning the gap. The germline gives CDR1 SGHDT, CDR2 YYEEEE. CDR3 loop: CASSFGGEETQYF. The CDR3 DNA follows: TGTGCCAGCAGCTTTGGCGGGGAAGAGACCCAGTACTTC.

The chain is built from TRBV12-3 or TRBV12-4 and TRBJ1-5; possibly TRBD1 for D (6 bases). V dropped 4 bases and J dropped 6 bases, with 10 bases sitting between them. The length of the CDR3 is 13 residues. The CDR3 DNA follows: TGTGCCAGCAGTTCCACAGGGCCTCAGCCCCAGCATTTT. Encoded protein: CASSSTGPQPQHF.

The CDR3 loop is CASSLRREPTDTQYF. The CDR3 DNA follows: TGTGCCAGCAGCCTCCGGCGGGAACCCACAGATACGCAGTATTTT. This chain joins TRBV7-6 and TRBJ2-3; D is perhaps TRBD2 (6 bases). Looked up from germline, CDR1 is SGHVS and CDR2 is FNYEAQ. The germline V and J ends were trimmed by 5 bases and 2 bases, with 14 bases remaining between them. The CDR3 runs to 15 residues.

The CDR3 DNA reads as TGCGCCAGCAGCCCGAATCAGGGATACTCCTACGAGCAGTACTTC. This translates into CASSPNQGYSYEQYF. The rearrangement joins TRBV4-1 to TRBJ2-7, with D maybe TRBD1 (5 bases). Trimming took 4 bases from V and 0 from J, leaving 13 bases between them. CDR1 is MGHRA, CDR2 YSYEKL, per germline. The CDR3 is made up of 15 amino acids.

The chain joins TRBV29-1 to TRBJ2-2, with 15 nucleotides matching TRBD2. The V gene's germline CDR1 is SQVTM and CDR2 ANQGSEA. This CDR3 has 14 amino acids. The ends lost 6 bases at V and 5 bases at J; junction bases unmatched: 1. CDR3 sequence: CSVGTSGGTGELFF. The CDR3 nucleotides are TGCAGCGTGGGGACTAGCGGGGGGACCGGGGAGCTGTTTTTT.

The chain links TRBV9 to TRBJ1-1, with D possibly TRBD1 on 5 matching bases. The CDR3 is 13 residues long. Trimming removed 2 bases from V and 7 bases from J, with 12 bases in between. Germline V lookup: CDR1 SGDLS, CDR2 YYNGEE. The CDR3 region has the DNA TGTGCCAGCAGCGTCGGGGGGACCGATGAAGCTTTCTTT. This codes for CASSVGGTDEAFF.